The 30 T cell receptor beta chains below come from one sample, sequenced in a study of cytomegalovirus exposure and HLA in healthy donors. Primers included in the PCR were 60 Vbeta and 13 Jbeta primers. Clones were sequenced by immunoSEQ multiplex PCR, and TCRdb holds only the in-frame ones, with some missing. The table shows roughly 130,000 clones, with approximately 67% occurring only once. The sample was PBMCs. The receptors originated from an older woman in good health and CMV-seronegative.

This clone came up a few times. This chain connects TRBV5-6 to TRBJ2-1; 8 nucleotides match TRBD2. Trimming took 1 base from V and 6 from J; bases not matched to a gene: 18. CDR1 and CDR2 from the germline V gene are SGHDT and YYEEEE. The CDR3 extends over 19 amino acids. The CDR3 loop reads CASSLLASGGNRPGNEQFF. In nucleotides, the CDR3 is TGTGCCAGCAGCTTGTTGGCCAGCGGGGGTAACCGCCCCGGCAATGAGCAGTTCTTC.

This sequence joins TRBV2 and TRBJ1-2; 7 nucleotides align to TRBD1. Germline lookup yields CDR1 SNHLY and CDR2 FYNNEI. The J segment lost 4 bases and the V segment lost 1 base, leaving 6 bases of the junction unmatched. There are 15 residues in the CDR3. The CDR3 sequence: CASSEGGGRFYGYTF. DNA of the CDR3: TGTGCCAGCAGTGAAGGAGGGGGCAGGTTCTATGGCTACACCTTC.

The chain combines TRBV6-5 with TRBJ1-2; no firm D call. Trimming removed 0 bases at V and 2 bases at J, with 10 bases between. In germline, CDR1 is MNHEY, CDR2 SVGAGI. The CDR3 runs 15 residues. This CDR3 is CASSYSKAGNYGYTF. The CDR3 DNA is TGTGCCAGCAGTTACTCAAAGGCGGGGAACTATGGCTACACCTTC.

In this sample, this clone turned up a few times. The V call is TRBV4-1, the J call TRBJ1-1, with TRBD1 matching 7 bases. V trimming: 1 base; J trimming: 3 bases; junction bases outside the gene matches: 2. There are 14 residues in the CDR3. CDR1 and CDR2 from the germline V gene are MGHRA and YSYEKL. The CDR3 nucleotides read TGCGCCAGCAGCCAAGGTGACAGGGACACTGAAGCTTTCTTT. It is translated as CASSQGDRDTEAFF.

About this clone: This CDR3 is also generated by other DNA sequences in the sample. The chain combines TRBV7-6 with TRBJ2-5; 9 bases are shared with TRBD2. The junction had 9 bases not matched to a gene; V was cut back by 4 bases and J by 0 bases. Germline V gives CDR1 SGHVS, CDR2 FNYEAQ. This CDR3 is built from 17 residues. The CDR3 nucleotides are TGTGCCAGCAGCTCACTCGGGACTAGCTTATACCAAGAGACCCAGTACTTC. Translating it yields CASSSLGTSLYQETQYF.

This clone was observed a few times. The chain is built from TRBV6-1 and TRBJ2-7; 9 bases are a match to TRBD2. The CDR3 runs 16 residues. Per germline, CDR1 MNHNS and CDR2 SASEGT. Trimming took 4 bases from V and 0 from J; bases not matched to a gene: 7. This CDR3 is CASSGASGEPSYEQYF. The CDR3 DNA is TGTGCCAGCAGTGGGGCTAGCGGGGAGCCCTCCTACGAGCAGTACTTC.

This sequence joins TRBV5-6 and TRBJ1-2; 9 bases fit TRBD1. The trim removed 2 bases at V and 8 bases at J, leaving 4 bases unmatched. The CDR3 is made up of 13 amino acids. CDR1 and CDR2 (germline): SGHDT, YYEEEE. The CDR3: CASSFDRGRGYTF. CDR3 nucleotide sequence: TGTGCCAGCAGCTTCGACAGGGGGAGAGGCTACACCTTC.

This clone came up once. This chain joins TRBV27 and TRBJ2-5, with D possibly being TRBD1 (6 bases). The CDR3 spans 14 residues. V lost 6 bases to trimming and J lost 5 bases, with 16 bases between them. Per the germline V gene, CDR1 is MNHEY and CDR2 is SMNVEV (reference sequence). In nucleotides, the CDR3 is TGTGCCAGCAGCTCCAGGGGTGGGCGGGAGACCCAGTACTTC. This translates into CASSSRGGRETQYF.

This chain links TRBV5-6 with TRBJ2-7; 7 nucleotides match TRBD2. The CDR3 has 14 residues. Losses at the gene ends were 0 bases for V and 6 bases for J; bases not matched to a gene: 6. Germline V gene lookup returns CDR1 SGHDT and CDR2 YYEEEE. DNA for the CDR3: TGTGCCAGCAGCTTGGGCCTAGCGGAGGGCGAGCAGTACTTC. It specifies CASSLGLAEGEQYF.

The chain couples TRBV6-5 to TRBJ2-7, with TRBD1 as a possible D gene (6 bases). The CDR3 length is 14 residues. Germline CDR1 is MNHEY and CDR2 is SVGAGI. V dropped 2 bases and J dropped 6 bases, with 14 bases sitting between them. CDR3: CASSYNRDFGEQYF. The CDR3 bases are TGTGCCAGCAGTTACAACAGGGATTTCGGCGAGCAGTACTTC.

The chain combines TRBV6-5 with TRBJ2-1; the match to TRBD2 covers 14 bases. Looked up from germline, CDR1 is MNHEY and CDR2 is SVGAGI. The CDR3 covers 16 residues. V lost 0 bases, J lost 9 bases, and 4 bases stayed unmatched. The CDR3 DNA follows: TGTGCCAGCAGTTACTCCGGGACTAGCGGGAGCGGTGAGCAGTTCTTC. It is translated as CASSYSGTSGSGEQFF.

This chain connects TRBV10-2 to TRBJ1-2; 10 nucleotides align to TRBD1. Germline-derived CDR1 and CDR2 are WSHSY and SAAADI. This CDR3 has 15 residues. Germline trimming cut 4 bases from V and 4 bases from J; bases unmatched to any gene: 6. This CDR3 reads CASSGSTGGSYGYTF. CDR3 DNA sequence: TGCGCCAGCAGTGGCTCGACAGGGGGCAGCTATGGCTACACCTTC.

V gene TRBV29-1 combines with J gene TRBJ2-7, with TRBD1 as a possible D gene (6 bases). The CDR3 extends over 14 amino acids. Trimming took off 0 bases at V and 0 bases at J, with 9 bases between the two ends. The germline V gene has CDR1 SQVTM and CDR2 ANQGSEA. The chain's CDR3 is CSVEDPGASYEQYF. DNA of the CDR3: TGCAGCGTTGAAGATCCAGGGGCCTCCTACGAGCAGTACTTC.

The rearrangement links TRBV5-4 to TRBJ2-1, with 7 positions matching TRBD2. CDR1 SGHNT and CDR2 YYREEE come from the germline V gene (reference sequence). The CDR3 is made up of 16 amino acids. V was clipped by 2 bases and J by 0 bases; unmatched bases: 5. CDR3 protein: CASSLAGTRSYNEQFF. In nucleotides, the CDR3 is TGTGCCAGCAGCTTAGCGGGGACCCGCTCCTACAATGAGCAGTTCTTC.

This chain uses TRBV11-1 with TRBJ2-7; TRBD2 is a possible D gene (5 bases). CDR1 is SGHAT and CDR2 is FQDESV in the germline V gene (reference sequence). The V and J ends lost 7 bases and 2 bases respectively, with 15 bases between them. CDR3 length: 14 residues. DNA of the CDR3: TGTGCCAGCACCCCGGGCGGGTCCGCCTACGAGCAGTACTTC. It translates to CASTPGGSAYEQYF.

This chain links TRBV9 with TRBJ2-7; 10 nucleotides line up with TRBD1. The CDR3 runs to 13 residues. The trim removed 3 bases at V and 7 bases at J, leaving 4 bases unmatched. Germline CDR1 reads SGDLS; CDR2 reads YYNGEE. Written as DNA, the CDR3 is TGTGCCAGCAGCGGTGACAGGGGGCTGGAGCAGTACTTC. This encodes CASSGDRGLEQYF.

V is TRBV6-6 and J is TRBJ1-2; TRBD1 matches at 7 bases. Germline V CDR1 and CDR2: MNHNY, SVGAGI (reference sequence). The CDR3 length is 15 residues. V lost 2 bases to trimming and J lost 4 bases; unmatched junction nucleotides: 7. The CDR3 spells CASSYDRVPGYGYTF. The CDR3 coding sequence is TGTGCCAGCAGTTACGACAGGGTTCCTGGCTATGGCTACACCTTC.

This chain joins TRBV9 and TRBJ2-1; 10 bases match TRBD2. Germline V gives CDR1 SGDLS, CDR2 YYNGEE. This CDR3 is built from 16 residues. After removal of 0 bases from V and 3 bases from J, the junction contained 3 bases not matched to a gene. CDR3 DNA: TGTGCCAGCAGCGTAGGGACTAGCGGTTTCTACAATGAGCAGTTCTTC. Translated, it gives CASSVGTSGFYNEQFF.

This clone was detected only a few times. The V gene is TRBV29-1, the J gene TRBJ2-7; TRBD2 aligns across 7 bases. The CDR3 consists of 13 residues. Looked up from germline, CDR1 is SQVTM and CDR2 is ANQGSEA. The V and J ends lost 5 bases and 2 bases, in that order; junction bases with no gene match: 6. The chain's CDR3 is CSVSGGSTYEQYF. CDR3 in DNA: TGCAGCGTTTCCGGGGGGTCAACCTACGAGCAGTACTTC.

About this clone: Germline is not matched at one junction end, which may reflect a read error. DNA for the CDR3: TGTTCCAGCAGCCCGCGCAACAGGGCGTTCAACAACGAGCAGTACTTC. Protein product: CSSSPRNRAFNNEQYF. The chain links TRBV7-9 to TRBJ2-7; possibly TRBD1 for D (6 bases). Germline V gene sequence: CDR1 SEHNR, CDR2 FQNEAQ (reference sequence). The CDR3 contains 16 residues.

A word on this clone: One end of the junction varies from germline; a read error may be responsible. The rearrangement joins TRBV7-9 to TRBJ2-1; no clear D gene. CDR3 size: 11 residues. Germline V gives CDR1 SEHNR, CDR2 FQNEAQ (reference sequence). The CDR3: CSSSTGVLRFF. CDR3 DNA sequence: TGTTCCAGCAGCACCGGTGTTTTGAGATTCTTC. Full variable domain (rest looked up from reference TRBV7-9 and TRBJ2-1): DTGVSQNPRHKITKRGQNVTFRCDPISEHNRLYWYRQTLGQGPEFLTYFQNEAQLEKSRLLSDRFSAERPKGSFSTLEIQRTEQGDSAMYLCSSSTGVLRFFGPGTRLTVL.

In DNA, the CDR3 is TGTGCCAGCAGCCCAGGGGGAAATACGCAGTATTTT. It specifies CASSPGGNTQYF. The rearrangement uses TRBV5-4 and TRBJ2-3; TRBD1 matches at 7 bases. The CDR3 totals 12 residues. Germline-derived CDR1 and CDR2 are SGHNT and YYREEE (reference sequence). J gave up 7 bases and V 4 bases, and 3 bases lay outside the gene matches.

V and J are TRBV9 and TRBJ2-1; no clear D. V was shortened by 0 bases and J by 6 bases, with 13 bases between the two germline ends. Germline CDR1 reads SGDLS; CDR2 reads YYNGEE. The CDR3 sequence is 15 residues long. Here the CDR3 reads CASSVGVVALNEQFF. The CDR3 DNA reads as TGTGCCAGCAGCGTAGGTGTCGTGGCTCTCAATGAGCAGTTCTTC.

The chain couples TRBV9 to TRBJ2-7, with 9 bases that match TRBD2. CDR1 and CDR2 (germline): SGDLS, YYNGEE. V was clipped by 0 bases and J by 3 bases; unmatched bases: 4. This CDR3 is 15 amino acids long. CDR3 sequence: CASSVAASGNYEQYF. CDR3 coding DNA: TGTGCCAGCAGCGTAGCTGCTAGCGGGAACTACGAGCAGTACTTC.

This clone occurred once. The chain uses TRBV19 and TRBJ2-3; 10 nucleotides line up with TRBD2. The CDR3 loop spans 15 amino acids. Germline loops: CDR1 LNHDA, CDR2 SQIVND (reference sequence). The V and J ends lost 3 bases and 1 base, in that order; junction bases with no gene match: 1. The CDR3, as DNA: TGTGCCAGTAGTATCGGACTAGCGGGCACAGATACGCAGTATTTT. This gives the protein CASSIGLAGTDTQYF.

This clone appeared a few times. V and J are TRBV7-8 and TRBJ1-5; 7 bases agree with TRBD1. CDR3 length equals 15 residues. Per germline, CDR1 SGHVS and CDR2 FQNEAQ. J gave up 4 bases and V 1 base, and 4 bases lay outside the gene matches. DNA for the CDR3: TGTGCCAGCAGCTTAGGGACAGGTACTAATCAGCCCCAGCATTTT. As protein: CASSLGTGTNQPQHF.

The rearrangement joins TRBV7-2 to TRBJ1-2; 11 nucleotides match TRBD1. V was pared by 7 bases and J by 6 bases, with 13 bases of the junction left unmatched. The germline V gene has CDR1 SGHTA and CDR2 FQGNSA. CDR3 size: 16 residues. CDR3 sequence (DNA): TGTGCCAGCACCCCCGGGGTCGGACAGGGGGCCGATGGCTACACCTTC. As protein: CASTPGVGQGADGYTF.

The chain has TRBV7-2 and TRBJ2-7, with 7 bases lining up with TRBD1. V lost 4 bases to trimming and J lost 9 bases; unmatched junction nucleotides: 12. Germline CDR1 and CDR2: SGHTA and FQGNSA. The CDR3 loop spans 14 amino acids. CDR3 nucleotide sequence: TGTGCCAGCAGCTCACCAGGGGGTCCCCTCCGGCAGTACTTC. Its protein product is CASSSPGGPLRQYF.

The V and J genes are TRBV28 and TRBJ1-5, with 9 bases matching TRBD1. The CDR3 contains 17 residues. Germline V gene data show CDR1 as MDHEN and CDR2 as SYDVKM. The junction had 15 bases not matched to a gene; V was cut back by 10 bases and J by 2 bases. The CDR3 protein is CATAPSTGGIGNQPQHF. CDR3 nucleotide sequence: TGTGCCACCGCACCATCGACAGGGGGGATCGGCAATCAGCCCCAGCATTTT.

This chain joins TRBV5-1 and TRBJ1-1, with TRBD1 as a possible D gene (5 bases). Germline V lookup: CDR1 SGHRS, CDR2 YFSETQ. V was trimmed by 4 bases and J by 9 bases, leaving 16 bases between them. This CDR3 contains 13 residues. As DNA, the CDR3 is TGCGCCAGCAGCGATTCAGGGAGGAACAAAGCTTTCTTT. Residues: CASSDSGRNKAFF. Variable domain in full (rest from reference TRBV5-1 and TRBJ1-1): KAGVTQTPRYLIKTRGQQVTLSCSPISGHRSVSWYQQTPGQGLQFLFEYFSETQRNKGNFPGRFSGRQFSNSRSEMNVSTLELGDSALYLCASSDSGRNKAFFGQGTRLTVV.